The 8 T cell receptor beta chains in this list originate from one sample, sequenced in a study of immune evolution from preneoplasia to lung adenocarcinoma. Assay used: immunoSEQ multiplex PCR; TCRdb lists only in-frame clones, some missing. The data contain 8,000 to 10,000 clones, approximately 75% of them seen just once; the ten biggest clones take up around 13%. The sequenced sample consisted of FFPE lung adenocarcinoma in situ tissue. All receptors derive from an older person with lung adenocarcinoma.

The rearrangement links TRBV11-2 to TRBJ2-7; the match to TRBD1 covers 12 bases. The CDR3 is 16 amino acids. The germline CDR1 and CDR2 sequences are SGHAT and FQNNGV. After removal of 4 bases from V and 7 bases from J, the junction contained 11 bases not matched to a gene. The CDR3 protein is CASSWGGGQGAREQYF. CDR3 bases: TGTGCCAGCAGCTGGGGAGGGGGACAGGGGGCGCGGGAGCAGTACTTC.

The rearrangement uses TRBV4-2 and TRBJ1-1, with D possibly matching TRBD1 (5 bases). Trimming took 4 bases from V and 5 from J, leaving 20 bases between them. The CDR3 length is 16 residues. CDR1 and CDR2 from the germline V gene are LGHNA and YNFKEQ. The CDR3 DNA is TGTGCCAGCAGCCTAGGGGCCCATGGAGTATTGACTGAAGCTTTCTTT. This translates into CASSLGAHGVLTEAFF.

J is TRBJ1-1 and V is TRBV15, with 10 bases that match TRBD1. J was trimmed by 5 bases and V by 5 bases; bases with no gene match: 2. The CDR3 covers 13 residues. The germline CDR1 and CDR2 sequences are LNHNV and YYDKDF (reference sequence). The chain's CDR3 is CATSQDRGTEAFF. The CDR3 coding sequence is TGTGCCACCAGCCAGGACAGGGGGACTGAAGCTTTCTTT.

This clone was observed a few times. V and J are TRBV18 and TRBJ2-1, with TRBD2 matching 7 bases. Germline values: CDR1 KGHSH, CDR2 LQKENI. CDR3 size: 15 residues. The trim removed 0 bases at V and 6 bases at J, leaving 5 bases unmatched. In DNA form, the CDR3 reads TGTGCCAGCTCACCACCTGCGACTAGCTTCAATGAGCAGTTCTTC. Its translation: CASSPPATSFNEQFF.

This chain connects TRBV5-4 to TRBJ2-5; weak D call: TRBD1 (5 bases). Germline V lookup: CDR1 SGHNT, CDR2 YYREEE (reference sequence). V lost 0 bases and J lost 4, with 10 bases in between. This CDR3 is 14 amino acids long. The CDR3 DNA reads as TGTGCCAGCAGCTTGGCTGGCAGGGCAGAGACCCAGTACTTC. It yields the protein CASSLAGRAETQYF.

In the case of this clone: A read error may account for a junction end that differs from germline. This chain links TRBV30 with TRBJ1-2, with D perhaps matching TRBD1 (6 bases). CDR1 is GTSNPN, CDR2 SVGIG, per germline (reference sequence). The CDR3 length is 12 residues. CDR3 loop: CAHWRGAGGYTF. DNA for the CDR3: TGTGCCCATTGGCGGGGGGCTGGGGGCTACACCTTT.

This clone has a handful of counts. V and J are TRBV10-3 and TRBJ1-1; 8 positions match TRBD1. The V segment lost 3 bases and the J segment 0 bases; nucleotides outside the gene matches: 6. This CDR3 is built from 16 residues. Germline V gene sequence: CDR1 ENHRY, CDR2 SYGVKD. In DNA form, the CDR3 reads TGTGCCATCAGTGACTTAGGGACAGGTTTGAACACTGAAGCTTTCTTT. Translated, it gives CAISDLGTGLNTEAFF.

The chain combines TRBV7-2 with TRBJ2-7; D is unresolved. V dropped 1 base and J dropped 7 bases, with 11 bases sitting between them. The CDR3 is 13 amino acids. CDR1 SGHTA and CDR2 FQGNSA come from the germline V gene. The CDR3 sequence is CASSLDRRREQYF. Here the CDR3 DNA reads TGTGCCAGCAGCTTAGATAGGCGGCGGGAGCAGTACTTC.